Listed here are 25 T cell receptor beta chains from one sample, sequenced in a study of cytomegalovirus exposure and HLA in healthy donors. PCR primers comprised 60 Vbeta and 13 Jbeta primers. Only in-frame clones appear in the TCRdb table, and some are missing; sequencing was by immunoSEQ multiplex PCR. The data contain 110,000 to 150,000 clones, 84% of them singletons. The specimen was PBMCs. All receptors derive from a boy aged 2 to 9 in good health and CMV-seronegative.

This chain links TRBV11-3 with TRBJ2-7; perhaps TRBD2 as D (6 bases). Germline V gene sequence: CDR1 SGHNT, CDR2 YENEEA. The CDR3 sequence is 15 residues long. V lost 0 bases to trimming and J lost 6 bases, with 15 bases between them. CDR3 residues: CASSLDLGGKGEQYF. CDR3 DNA: TGTGCCAGCAGCTTAGATCTCGGGGGTAAAGGCGAGCAGTACTTC.

This chain's CDR3 is CASSPPLAGGPEGELFF. In DNA form, the CDR3 reads TGTGCCAGCAGCCCTCCCCTCGCGGGGGGTCCCGAGGGGGAGCTGTTTTTT. The chain recombines TRBV11-2 with TRBJ2-2; 8 bases line up with TRBD2. Unmatched junction bases numbered 16, after V lost 5 bases and J lost 8 bases. The CDR3 consists of 17 residues. Germline loops: CDR1 SGHAT, CDR2 FQNNGV.

V usage is TRBV27 and J usage is TRBJ2-7; D call uncertain. V lost 5 bases, J lost 2 bases, and 28 bases lay in between. The CDR3 consists of 19 residues. Germline-derived CDR1 and CDR2 are MNHEY and SMNVEV (reference sequence). The CDR3 DNA reads as TGTGCCAGCAGTCGCCCGGTTGGGTGGATGGGCCTTTTGCCCTACGAGCAGTACTTC. This codes for CASSRPVGWMGLLPYEQYF.

The chain combines TRBV11-1 with TRBJ2-1, with D possibly being TRBD2 (6 bases). This CDR3 spans 15 amino acids. The germline gives CDR1 SGHAT, CDR2 FQDESV (reference sequence). Trimming took 3 bases from V and 3 from J, leaving 12 bases between them. The CDR3 coding sequence is TGTGCCAGCAGCTTGGAGGGGAAGCGCTACAATGAGCAGTTCTTC. Amino acids: CASSLEGKRYNEQFF.

The genes are TRBV9 and TRBJ2-7, with D perhaps matching TRBD2 (6 bases). Germline loops: CDR1 SGDLS, CDR2 YYNGEE. The V gene lost 2 bases and the J gene lost 6 bases, with 15 bases spanning the gap. The CDR3 has 14 amino acids. DNA for the CDR3: TGTGCCAGCAGCGTCGCCGGGACTTTGGGCGAGCAGTACTTC. This encodes CASSVAGTLGEQYF.

The gene calls are TRBV28 and TRBJ1-6, with D possibly TRBD1 on 6 matching bases. Trimming removed 6 bases at V and 0 bases at J, with 12 bases between. The germline gives CDR1 MDHEN, CDR2 SYDVKM. The CDR3 loop spans 16 amino acids. CDR3 sequence (DNA): TGTGCCAGCAGCCTCCAGGGGAGCTCCTATAATTCACCCCTCCACTTT. This encodes CASSLQGSSYNSPLHF.

This chain joins TRBV4-1 and TRBJ1-5, with D perhaps TRBD1 (6 bases). V shed 2 bases and J shed 4 bases, with 15 bases lying between them. The CDR3 is 16 amino acids. Germline V gene sequence: CDR1 MGHRA, CDR2 YSYEKL. DNA of the CDR3: TGCGCCAGCAGCCAACCGACCCGGGGGGCTAATCAGCCCCAGCATTTT. It specifies CASSQPTRGANQPQHF.

This sequence joins TRBV19 and TRBJ1-3; 8 bases are shared with TRBD1. The V gene's germline CDR1 is LNHDA and CDR2 SQIVND (reference sequence). Trimming at V came to 10 bases and at J to 4 bases, leaving 6 bases not matched to a gene. This CDR3 is 13 amino acids long. CDR3 sequence reads: CATSGGAGNTIYF. CDR3 bases: TGTGCCACCTCAGGGGGCGCCGGAAACACCATATATTTT.

A word on this clone: A read error may produce the germline difference seen at one junction end. The chain uses TRBV6-1 and TRBJ2-7; TRBD2 aligns across 11 bases. CDR1 and CDR2 from the germline V gene are MNHNS and SASEGT. The CDR3 has 13 amino acids. CDR3 sequence: CASSETSGTTTGF. As DNA, the CDR3 is TGTGCCAGCAGTGAGACTAGCGGGACCACAACCGGCTTC.

This chain connects TRBV7-2 to TRBJ2-7, with a weak D call TRBD1 (5 bases). Germline CDR1 SGHTA, CDR2 FQGNSA. V lost 1 base, J lost 3 bases, and 16 bases lay in between. The CDR3 is 16 residues long. The CDR3 nucleotides are TGTGCCAGCAGCTTAGGGGATAGGGGATTCAGCTACGAGCAGTACTTC. Protein product: CASSLGDRGFSYEQYF.

The genes are TRBV28 and TRBJ1-5, with D maybe TRBD1 (6 bases). Germline-derived CDR1 and CDR2 are MDHEN and SYDVKM. V was trimmed by 6 bases and J by 6 bases, leaving 15 bases between them. This CDR3 contains 14 residues. The CDR3 reads CASSLTGTGQPQHF. The CDR3 DNA is TGTGCCAGCAGCCTTACAGGGACCGGTCAGCCCCAGCATTTT.

The chain carries TRBV7-9 and TRBJ2-7; D gene unclear. Germline V gene sequence: CDR1 SEHNR, CDR2 FQNEAQ (reference sequence). The V and J ends lost 2 bases and 2 bases respectively, with 4 bases between them. The CDR3 extends over 12 amino acids. CDR3 sequence (DNA): TGTGCCAGCAGCTTACCAGCCTACGAGCAGTACTTC. Protein: CASSLPAYEQYF.

The chain employs TRBV29-1 and TRBJ1-2; D remains ambiguous. Looked up from germline, CDR1 is SQVTM and CDR2 is ANQGSEA. Between the trimmed V and J ends, which lost 7 bases and 5 bases, there was a span of 17 bases. The CDR3 is made up of 13 amino acids. DNA of the CDR3: TGCAGCGCCCGCAGTAGTCAAGCGTATGGCTACACCTTC. It yields the protein CSARSSQAYGYTF.

The V and J genes are TRBV7-8 and TRBJ2-5; the match to TRBD2 covers 9 bases. With 5 bases clipped from V and 0 bases from J, the junction kept 10 bases outside the gene matches. Germline V gene data show CDR1 as SGHVS and CDR2 as FQNEAQ. The CDR3 spans 17 residues. The CDR3 coding sequence is TGTGCCAGCAGCCAATCAGCGGGGGGCTGGTACCAAGAGACCCAGTACTTC. Protein: CASSQSAGGWYQETQYF.

The rearrangement joins TRBV6-1 to TRBJ2-7, with D possibly being TRBD1 (5 bases). V was pared by 6 bases and J by 2 bases, with 8 bases between. CDR1 is MNHNS and CDR2 is SASEGT in the germline V gene. The CDR3 runs to 12 residues. The CDR3 protein is CASRKGTYEQYF. DNA for the CDR3: TGTGCCAGCAGGAAGGGGACCTACGAGCAGTACTTC.

V and J are TRBV18 and TRBJ1-1; the match to TRBD1 covers 7 bases. Germline CDR1 is KGHSH and CDR2 is LQKENI. V trimming: 1 base; J trimming: 4 bases; junction bases outside the gene matches: 12. The CDR3 contains 17 residues. The CDR3 sequence: CASSPLKSAAGGTEAFF. CDR3 coding DNA: TGTGCCAGCTCACCACTCAAATCGGCGGCAGGGGGCACTGAAGCTTTCTTT.

The chain employs TRBV4-1 and TRBJ2-7; no clear D. The CDR3 runs 16 residues. V lost 4 bases, J lost 7 bases, and 23 bases lay in between. The germline gives CDR1 MGHRA, CDR2 YSYEKL. In DNA form, the CDR3 reads TGCGCCAGCAGCCGTGCCAACAAGGAGCCCTACGTGGAGCAGTACTTC. Translated, it gives CASSRANKEPYVEQYF.

The chain uses TRBV4-2 and TRBJ1-2; a possible D gene is TRBD1 (6 bases). CDR3 length: 15 amino acids. Germline V lookup: CDR1 LGHNA, CDR2 YNFKEQ. V shed 0 bases and J shed 4 bases, with 12 bases lying between them. CDR3 nucleotide sequence: TGTGCCAGCAGCCAAGATTATGGGGGGGCCTATGGCTACACCTTC. This codes for CASSQDYGGAYGYTF.

A note on this clone: One end of the junction does not line up with germline, which may come from a read error. The chain has TRBV27 and TRBJ1-4; TRBD1 might be the D (5 bases). Germline assignment: CDR1 MNHEY and CDR2 SMNVEV (reference sequence). The CDR3 is made up of 15 amino acids. The CDR3 is CAGSLLGGINEKLFF. DNA for the CDR3: TGTGCCGGCAGTTTATTGGGGGGTATTAATGAAAAACTGTTTTTT.

In its sample, this clone was seen once. The rearrangement links TRBV7-8 to TRBJ1-2, with D possibly TRBD1 on 6 matching bases. The CDR3 runs 16 residues. CDR1 is SGHVS and CDR2 is FQNEAQ in the germline V gene. V dropped 1 base and J dropped 3 bases, with 15 bases sitting between them. CDR3 sequence: CASSLVLGGADYGYTF. In DNA form, the CDR3 reads TGTGCCAGCAGCTTAGTCCTAGGGGGGGCGGACTATGGCTACACCTTC.

The chain uses TRBV7-3 and TRBJ2-1, with TRBD2 matching 8 bases. Germline CDR1 reads SGHTA; CDR2 reads FQGTGA. The CDR3 extends over 14 amino acids. V was pared by 5 bases and J by 6 bases, with 6 bases of the junction left unmatched. The CDR3 DNA reads as TGTGCCAGCAGCAGCGGGACTAGGTTCAATGAGCAGTTCTTC. Translated, it gives CASSSGTRFNEQFF. Full variable domain (rest looked up from reference TRBV7-3 and TRBJ2-1): GAGVSQTPSNKVTEKGKYVELRCDPISGHTALYWYRQSLGQGPEFLIYFQGTGAADDSGLPNDRFFAVRPEGSVSTLKIQRTERGDSAVYLCASSSGTRFNEQFFGPGTRLTVL.

V and J are TRBV7-2 and TRBJ2-3; D is unclear. The CDR3 is 14 residues long. Germline V gene lookup returns CDR1 SGHTA and CDR2 FQGNSA. V was clipped by 3 bases and J by 0 bases, with 7 bases between them. The CDR3: CASSFETSTDTQYF. The CDR3 nucleotides read TGTGCCAGCAGCTTCGAGACTAGCACAGATACGCAGTATTTT.

The V gene is TRBV6-1, the J gene TRBJ2-2, with 9 bases matching TRBD2. J was trimmed by 2 bases and V by 0 bases; bases with no gene match: 4. There are 17 residues in the CDR3. Per the germline V gene, CDR1 is MNHNS and CDR2 is SASEGT. CDR3 residues: CASSEASSGINTGELFF. The CDR3 bases are TGTGCCAGCAGTGAAGCCTCTAGCGGGATAAACACCGGGGAGCTGTTTTTT.

The chain is built from TRBV4-2 and TRBJ2-7; unclear D gene. The CDR3 runs to 15 residues. CDR1 is LGHNA, CDR2 YNFKEQ, per germline. V shed 0 bases and J shed 0 bases, with 9 bases lying between them. CDR3 residues: CASSQEGDISYEQYF. In DNA form, the CDR3 reads TGTGCCAGCAGCCAAGAGGGTGACATCTCCTACGAGCAGTACTTC.

The sample holds one count of this clone. J is TRBJ2-3 and V is TRBV19, with 8 bases identical to TRBD1. The CDR3 totals 12 residues. V lost 9 bases and J lost 4; bases outside the gene matches: 3. Germline-derived CDR1 and CDR2 are LNHDA and SQIVND (reference sequence). CDR3 nucleotide sequence: TGTGCCAGCGGACAGGGTGCAGATACGCAGTATTTT. This translates into CASGQGADTQYF.